This TCR beta chain was recorded in a study of T cells in Graves' hyperthyroidism and ophthalmopathy. This clonotype was recorded many times. Researchers amplified the TCR beta CDR3 regions from RNA transcripts. When the TCR CDR3 underwent first-round RT-PCR, the HTBI primer set was used. In TCRdb, the multiplex PCR reads were re-called with MiXCR into one record per CDR3 protein. The sample carries 500,000 to 550,000 distinct CDR3 sequences, under 25% recorded once. Trimming cost V 6 bases and J 5 bases; bases outside gene matches: 7. The CDR3 has 14 amino acids. Looked up from germline, CDR1 is MDHEN and CDR2 is SYDVKM.

The chain couples TRBV28 to TRBJ1-5, with 7 positions matching TRBD1. This receptor was taken from a man between 18 and 29 years old with Graves' hyperthyroidism. The sequenced material came from blood. The CDR3 is CASSPWDSDQPQHF. CDR3 sequence (DNA): TGTGCCAGCAGCCCATGGGACAGCGATCAGCCCCAGCATTTT.